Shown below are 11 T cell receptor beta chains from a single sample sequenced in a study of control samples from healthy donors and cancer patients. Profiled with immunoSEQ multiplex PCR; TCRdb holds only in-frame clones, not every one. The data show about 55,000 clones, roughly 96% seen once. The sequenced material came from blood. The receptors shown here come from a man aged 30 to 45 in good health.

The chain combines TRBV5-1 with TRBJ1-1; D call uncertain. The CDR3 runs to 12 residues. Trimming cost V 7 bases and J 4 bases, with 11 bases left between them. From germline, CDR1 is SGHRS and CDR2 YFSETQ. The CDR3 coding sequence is TGCGCCAGCGGACGGGGTGGCACTGAAGCTTTCTTT. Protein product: CASGRGGTEAFF.

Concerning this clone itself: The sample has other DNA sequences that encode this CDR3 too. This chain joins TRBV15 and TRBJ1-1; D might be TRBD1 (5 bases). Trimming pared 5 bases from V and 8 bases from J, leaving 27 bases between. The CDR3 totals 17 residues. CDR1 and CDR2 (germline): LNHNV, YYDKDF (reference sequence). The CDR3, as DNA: TGTGCCACCAGCCGGCAGCCGGGACCTGTACTCCTAAGGGAAGCTTTCTTT. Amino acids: CATSRQPGPVLLREAFF.

The CDR3 DNA sequence: TGTGCCAGCAGTACCCCGGGACGCTCTAGCGGGATCGACCGCGAGCAGTACTTC. This sequence encodes CASSTPGRSSGIDREQYF. V and J are TRBV28 and TRBJ2-7; 9 nucleotides align to TRBD2. CDR1 and CDR2 (germline): MDHEN, SYDVKM. With V trimmed by 5 bases and J by 6 bases, 20 bases remained unmatched. The CDR3 runs 18 residues.

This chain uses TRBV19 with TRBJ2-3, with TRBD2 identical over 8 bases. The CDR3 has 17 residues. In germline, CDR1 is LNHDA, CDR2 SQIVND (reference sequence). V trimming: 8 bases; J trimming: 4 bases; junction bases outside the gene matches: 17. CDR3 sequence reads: CASRNGPGGRGADTQYF. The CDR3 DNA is TGTGCCAGTCGTAACGGCCCGGGGGGGAGGGGAGCAGATACGCAGTATTTT.

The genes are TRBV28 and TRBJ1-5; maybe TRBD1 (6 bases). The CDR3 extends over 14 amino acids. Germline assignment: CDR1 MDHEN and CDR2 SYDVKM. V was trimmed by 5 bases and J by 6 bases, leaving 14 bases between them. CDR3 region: CASSRGGLPQPQHF. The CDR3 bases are TGTGCCAGCAGTCGAGGGGGTCTCCCTCAGCCCCAGCATTTT.

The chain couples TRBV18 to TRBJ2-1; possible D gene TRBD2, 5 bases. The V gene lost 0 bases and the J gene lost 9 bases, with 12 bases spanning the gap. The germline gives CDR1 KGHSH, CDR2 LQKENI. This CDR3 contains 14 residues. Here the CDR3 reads CASSPPALASEQFF. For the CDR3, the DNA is TGTGCCAGCTCACCACCGGCGCTAGCAAGTGAGCAGTTCTTC.

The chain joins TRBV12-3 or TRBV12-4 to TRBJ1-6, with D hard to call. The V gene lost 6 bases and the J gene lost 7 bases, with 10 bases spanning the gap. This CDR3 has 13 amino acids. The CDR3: CASSLGRNSPLHF. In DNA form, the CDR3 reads TGTGCCAGCAGCCTGGGCCGGAATTCACCCCTCCACTTT.

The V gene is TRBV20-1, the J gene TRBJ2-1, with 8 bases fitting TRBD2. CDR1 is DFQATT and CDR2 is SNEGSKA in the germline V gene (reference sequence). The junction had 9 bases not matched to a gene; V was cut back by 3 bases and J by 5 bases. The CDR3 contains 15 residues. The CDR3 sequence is CSASSQAGVDNEQFF. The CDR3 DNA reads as TGCAGTGCTAGTTCCCAAGCGGGAGTAGACAATGAGCAGTTCTTC.

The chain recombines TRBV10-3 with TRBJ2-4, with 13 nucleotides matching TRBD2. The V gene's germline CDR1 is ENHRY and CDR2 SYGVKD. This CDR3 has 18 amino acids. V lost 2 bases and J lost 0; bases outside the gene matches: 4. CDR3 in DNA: TGTGCCATCAGTGAGACGGGACTAGCGGGATTAGCCAAAAACATTCAGTACTTC. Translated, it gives CAISETGLAGLAKNIQYF.

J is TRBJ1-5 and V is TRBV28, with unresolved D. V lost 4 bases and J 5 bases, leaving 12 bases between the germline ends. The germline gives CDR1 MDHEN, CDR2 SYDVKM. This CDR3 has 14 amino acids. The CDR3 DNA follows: TGTGCCAGCAGTTCGGTGGGTTTAGATCAGCCCCAGCATTTT. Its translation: CASSSVGLDQPQHF.

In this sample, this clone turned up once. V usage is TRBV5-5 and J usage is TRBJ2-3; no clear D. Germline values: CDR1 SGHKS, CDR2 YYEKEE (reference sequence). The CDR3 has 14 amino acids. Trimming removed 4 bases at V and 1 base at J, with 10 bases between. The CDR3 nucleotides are TGTGCCAGCAGCGGGTGGTATGGCACAGATACGCAGTATTTT. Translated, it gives CASSGWYGTDTQYF.